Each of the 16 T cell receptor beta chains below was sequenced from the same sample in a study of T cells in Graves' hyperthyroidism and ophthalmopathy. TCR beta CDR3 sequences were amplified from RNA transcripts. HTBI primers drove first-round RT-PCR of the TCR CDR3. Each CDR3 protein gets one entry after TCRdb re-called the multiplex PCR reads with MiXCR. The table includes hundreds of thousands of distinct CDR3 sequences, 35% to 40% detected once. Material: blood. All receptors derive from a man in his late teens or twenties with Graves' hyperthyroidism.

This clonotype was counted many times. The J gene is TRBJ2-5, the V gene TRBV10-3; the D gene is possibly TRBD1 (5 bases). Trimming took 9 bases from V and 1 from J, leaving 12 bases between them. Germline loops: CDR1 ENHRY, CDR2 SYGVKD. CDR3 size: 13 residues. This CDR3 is CAMGRQIQETQYF. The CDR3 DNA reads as TGTGCCATGGGTAGACAGATCCAAGAGACCCAGTACTTC.

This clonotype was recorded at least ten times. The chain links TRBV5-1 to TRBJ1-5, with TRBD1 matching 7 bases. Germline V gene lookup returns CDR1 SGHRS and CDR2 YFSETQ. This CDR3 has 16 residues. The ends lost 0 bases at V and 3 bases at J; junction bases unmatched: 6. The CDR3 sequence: CASSLGAGGDNQPQHF. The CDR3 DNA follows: TGCGCCAGCAGCTTGGGGGCAGGGGGAGACAATCAGCCCCAGCATTTT.

In DNA form, the CDR3 reads TGCAGCGTTGGGGAGCAGGGGCTCTCCTACGAGCAGTACTTC. Amino acid sequence: CSVGEQGLSYEQYF. V and J are TRBV29-1 and TRBJ2-7; maybe TRBD1 (6 bases). This CDR3 contains 14 residues. CDR1 and CDR2 from the germline V gene are SQVTM and ANQGSEA. The V end was cut by 4 bases, the J end by 0 bases, with 13 bases between.

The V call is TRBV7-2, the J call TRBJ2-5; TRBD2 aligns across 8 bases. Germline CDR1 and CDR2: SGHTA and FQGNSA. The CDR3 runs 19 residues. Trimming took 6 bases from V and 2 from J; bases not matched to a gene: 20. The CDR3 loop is CASSKTGVVAGRGQETQYF. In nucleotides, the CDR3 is TGTGCCAGCAGTAAAACGGGAGTGGTAGCGGGGCGGGGGCAAGAGACCCAGTACTTC. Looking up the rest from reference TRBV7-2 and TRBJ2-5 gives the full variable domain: GAGVSQSPSNKVTEKGKDVELRCDPISGHTALYWYRQSLGQGLEFLIYFQGNSAPDKSGLPSDRFSAERTGGSVSTLTIQRTQQEDSAVYLCASSKTGVVAGRGQETQYFGPGTRLLVL.

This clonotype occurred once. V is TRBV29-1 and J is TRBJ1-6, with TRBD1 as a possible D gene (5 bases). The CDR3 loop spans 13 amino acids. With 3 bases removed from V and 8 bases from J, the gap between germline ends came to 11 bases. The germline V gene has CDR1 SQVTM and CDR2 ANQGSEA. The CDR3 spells CSVDDSEDSPLHF. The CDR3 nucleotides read TGCAGCGTTGATGACAGTGAGGATTCACCCCTCCACTTT.

The CDR3: CSARGAGGNSPLHF. The CDR3 coding sequence is TGCAGTGCTAGAGGGGCAGGGGGCAATTCACCCCTCCACTTT. This chain uses TRBV20-1 with TRBJ1-6; 8 bases fit TRBD1. This CDR3 is built from 14 residues. Trimming took 1 base from V and 7 from J; bases not matched to a gene: 3. Germline V gene sequence: CDR1 DFQATT, CDR2 SNEGSKA (reference sequence).

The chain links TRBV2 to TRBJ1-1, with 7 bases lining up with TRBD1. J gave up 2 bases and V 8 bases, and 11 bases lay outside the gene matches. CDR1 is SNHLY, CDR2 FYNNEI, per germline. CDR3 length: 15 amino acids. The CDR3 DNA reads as TGTGCCAGCCCCCATCCGGGACAGAAAAACACTGAAGCTTTCTTT. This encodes CASPHPGQKNTEAFF.

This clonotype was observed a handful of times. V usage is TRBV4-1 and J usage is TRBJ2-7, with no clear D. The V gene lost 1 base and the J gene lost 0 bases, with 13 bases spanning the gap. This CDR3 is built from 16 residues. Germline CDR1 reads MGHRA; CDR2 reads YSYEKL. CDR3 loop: CASSQGLSALSYEQYF. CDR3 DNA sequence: TGCGCCAGCAGCCAAGGACTTTCTGCCCTCTCCTACGAGCAGTACTTC.

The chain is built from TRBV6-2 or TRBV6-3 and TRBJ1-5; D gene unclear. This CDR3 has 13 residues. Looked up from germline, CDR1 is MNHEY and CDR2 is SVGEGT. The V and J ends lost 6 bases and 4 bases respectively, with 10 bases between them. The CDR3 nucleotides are TGTGCCAGCAGGAGTATCGGAAATCAGCCCCAGCATTTT. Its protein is CASRSIGNQPQHF.

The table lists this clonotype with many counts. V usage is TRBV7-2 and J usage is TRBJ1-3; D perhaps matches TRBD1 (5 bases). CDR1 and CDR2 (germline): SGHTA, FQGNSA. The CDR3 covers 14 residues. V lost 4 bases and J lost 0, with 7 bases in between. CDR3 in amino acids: CASSSTVSGNTIYF. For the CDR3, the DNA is TGTGCCAGCAGCTCGACAGTCTCTGGAAACACCATATATTTT.

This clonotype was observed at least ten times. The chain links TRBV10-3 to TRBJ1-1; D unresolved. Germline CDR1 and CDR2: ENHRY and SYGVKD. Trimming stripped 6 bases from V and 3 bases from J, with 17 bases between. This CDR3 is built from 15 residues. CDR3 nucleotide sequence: TGTGCCATCAGCAACACCCGGGGTCCGGACACTGAAGCTTTCTTT. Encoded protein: CAISNTRGPDTEAFF.

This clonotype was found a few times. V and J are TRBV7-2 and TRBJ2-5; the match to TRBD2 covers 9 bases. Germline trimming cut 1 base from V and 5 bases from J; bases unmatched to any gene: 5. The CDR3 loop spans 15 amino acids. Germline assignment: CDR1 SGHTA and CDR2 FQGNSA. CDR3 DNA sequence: TGTGCCAGCAGCTTAGGCGGCGGGAGGGTCGAGACCCAGTACTTC. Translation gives CASSLGGGRVETQYF.

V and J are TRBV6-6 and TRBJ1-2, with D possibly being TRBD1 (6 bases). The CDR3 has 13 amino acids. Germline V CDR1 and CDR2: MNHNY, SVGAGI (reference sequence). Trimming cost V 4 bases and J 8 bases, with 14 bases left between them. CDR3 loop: CASSSPRGEGYTF. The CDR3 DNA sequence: TGTGCCAGCAGTTCCCCAAGGGGGGAGGGCTACACCTTC.

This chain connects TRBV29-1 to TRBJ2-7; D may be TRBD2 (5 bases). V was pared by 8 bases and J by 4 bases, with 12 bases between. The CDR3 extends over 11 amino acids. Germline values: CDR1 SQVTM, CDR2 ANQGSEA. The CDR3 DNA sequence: TGCAGCCAAGGGTCGGGGTACGAGCAGTACTTC. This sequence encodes CSQGSGYEQYF.

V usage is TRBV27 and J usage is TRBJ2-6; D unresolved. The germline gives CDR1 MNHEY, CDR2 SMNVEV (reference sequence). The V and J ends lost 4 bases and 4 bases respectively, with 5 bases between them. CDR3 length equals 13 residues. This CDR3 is CASSWTGANVLTF. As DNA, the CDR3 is TGTGCCAGCAGTTGGACGGGGGCCAACGTCCTGACTTTC.

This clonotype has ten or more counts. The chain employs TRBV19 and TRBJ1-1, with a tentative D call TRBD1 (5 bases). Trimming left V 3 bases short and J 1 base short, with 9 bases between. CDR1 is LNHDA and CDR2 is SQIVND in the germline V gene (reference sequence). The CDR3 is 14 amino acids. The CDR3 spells CASSIGGRNTEAFF. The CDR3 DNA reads TGTGCCAGTAGTATCGGGGGGAGGAACACTGAAGCTTTCTTT.